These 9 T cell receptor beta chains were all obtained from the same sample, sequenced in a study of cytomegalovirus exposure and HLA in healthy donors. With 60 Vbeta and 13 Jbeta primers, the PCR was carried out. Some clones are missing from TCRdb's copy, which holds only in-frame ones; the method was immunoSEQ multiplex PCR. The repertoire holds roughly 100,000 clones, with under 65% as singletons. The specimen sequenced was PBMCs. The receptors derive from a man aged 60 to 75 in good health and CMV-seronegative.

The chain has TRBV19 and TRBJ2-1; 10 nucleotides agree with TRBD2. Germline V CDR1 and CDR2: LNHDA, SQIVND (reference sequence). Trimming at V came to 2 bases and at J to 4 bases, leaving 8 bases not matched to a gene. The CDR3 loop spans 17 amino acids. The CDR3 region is CASSIRSSGGRYNEQFF. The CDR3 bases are TGTGCCAGTAGTATAAGGTCTAGCGGGGGCCGATACAATGAGCAGTTCTTC.

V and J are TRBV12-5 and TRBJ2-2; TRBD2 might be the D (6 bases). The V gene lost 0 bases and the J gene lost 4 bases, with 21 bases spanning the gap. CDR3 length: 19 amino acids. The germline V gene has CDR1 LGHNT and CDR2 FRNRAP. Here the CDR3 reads CASGLVGELKAGITGELFF. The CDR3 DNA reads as TGTGCTAGTGGTTTGGTAGGCGAATTGAAGGCGGGGATCACCGGGGAGCTGTTTTTT.

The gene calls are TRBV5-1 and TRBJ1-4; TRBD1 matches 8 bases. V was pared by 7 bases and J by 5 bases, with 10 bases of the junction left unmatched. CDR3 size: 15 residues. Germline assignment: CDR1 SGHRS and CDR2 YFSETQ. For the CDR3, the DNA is TGCGCCAGCGCAGTAACAGGGGGGGGAAATGAAAAACTGTTTTTT. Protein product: CASAVTGGGNEKLFF.

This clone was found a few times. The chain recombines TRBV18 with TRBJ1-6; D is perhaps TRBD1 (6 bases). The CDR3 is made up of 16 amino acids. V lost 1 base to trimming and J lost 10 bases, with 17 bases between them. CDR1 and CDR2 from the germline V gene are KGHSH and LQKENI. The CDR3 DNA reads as TGTGCCAGCTCACCACTTTCCACCCGGACAGAATCACCCCTCCACTTT. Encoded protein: CASSPLSTRTESPLHF.

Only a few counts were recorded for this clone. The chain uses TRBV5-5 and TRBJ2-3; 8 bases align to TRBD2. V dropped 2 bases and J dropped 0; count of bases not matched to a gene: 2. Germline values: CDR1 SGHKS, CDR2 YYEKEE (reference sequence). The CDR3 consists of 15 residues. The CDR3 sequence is CASSFQRESTDTQYF. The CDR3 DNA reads TGTGCCAGCAGCTTCCAGCGGGAGAGCACAGATACGCAGTATTTT.

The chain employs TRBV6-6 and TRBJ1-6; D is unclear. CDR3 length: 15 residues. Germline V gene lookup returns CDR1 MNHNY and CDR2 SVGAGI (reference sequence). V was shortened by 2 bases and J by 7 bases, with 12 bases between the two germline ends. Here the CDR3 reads CASSYDRRRNSPLHF. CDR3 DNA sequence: TGTGCCAGCAGTTACGACCGACGGAGAAATTCACCCCTCCACTTT.

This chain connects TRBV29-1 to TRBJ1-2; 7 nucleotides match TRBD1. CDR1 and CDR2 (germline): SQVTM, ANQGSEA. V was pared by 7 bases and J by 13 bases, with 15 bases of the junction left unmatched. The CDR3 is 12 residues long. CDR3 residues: CSAEKRQGRPTF. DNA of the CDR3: TGCAGCGCGGAAAAGAGACAGGGTCGTCCCACCTTC.

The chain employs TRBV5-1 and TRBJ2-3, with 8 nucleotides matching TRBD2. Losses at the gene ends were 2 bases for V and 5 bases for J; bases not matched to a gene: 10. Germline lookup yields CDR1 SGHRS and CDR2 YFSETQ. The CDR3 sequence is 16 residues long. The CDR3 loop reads CASSLPSGGGEDTQYF. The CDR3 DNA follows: TGCGCCAGCAGCTTACCGAGCGGGGGAGGGGAAGATACGCAGTATTTT.

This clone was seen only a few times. CDR3 coding DNA: TGTGCCAGCAGCTTACGACCGGTGGTGGGCGCCTACAATGAGCAGTTCTTC. Protein product: CASSLRPVVGAYNEQFF. The genes are TRBV11-2 and TRBJ2-1; no definite D call. Trimming stripped 2 bases from V and 2 bases from J, with 16 bases between. Germline loops: CDR1 SGHAT, CDR2 FQNNGV. CDR3 length: 17 residues.